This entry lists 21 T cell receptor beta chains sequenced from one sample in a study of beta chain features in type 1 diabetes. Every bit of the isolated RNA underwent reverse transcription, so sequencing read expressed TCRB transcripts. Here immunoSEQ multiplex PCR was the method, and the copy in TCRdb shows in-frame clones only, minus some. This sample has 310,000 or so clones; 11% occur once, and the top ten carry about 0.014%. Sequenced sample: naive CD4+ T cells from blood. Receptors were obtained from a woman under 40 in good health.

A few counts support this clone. DNA for the CDR3: TGTGCCAGCAGCCGGGGAGGTACCGGGGAGCTGTTTTTT. Its translation is CASSRGGTGELFF. The chain uses TRBV25-1 and TRBJ2-2; maybe TRBD2 (6 bases). Per germline, CDR1 MGHDK and CDR2 SYGVNS. The CDR3 has 13 residues. V was cut by 6 bases and J by 5 bases, with 10 bases left in between.

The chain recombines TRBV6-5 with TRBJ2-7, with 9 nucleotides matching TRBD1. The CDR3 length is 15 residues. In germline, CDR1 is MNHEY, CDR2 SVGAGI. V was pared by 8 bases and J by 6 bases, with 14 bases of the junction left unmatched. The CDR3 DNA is TGTGCCAGCCGCCCACGCCGGGACAGGGTGGTCGAGCAGTACTTC. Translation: CASRPRRDRVVEQYF.

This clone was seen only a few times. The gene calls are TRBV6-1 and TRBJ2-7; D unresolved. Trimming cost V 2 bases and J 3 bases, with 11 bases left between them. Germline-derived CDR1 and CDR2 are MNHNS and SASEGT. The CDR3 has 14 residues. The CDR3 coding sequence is TGTGCCAGCAGTGAAAGTTTAGCTCTCTACGAGCAGTACTTC. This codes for CASSESLALYEQYF.

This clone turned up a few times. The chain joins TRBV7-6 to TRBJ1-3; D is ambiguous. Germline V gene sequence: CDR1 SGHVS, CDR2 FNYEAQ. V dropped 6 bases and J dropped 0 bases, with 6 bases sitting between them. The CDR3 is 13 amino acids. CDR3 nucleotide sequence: TGTGCCAGCAGTCTAAACTCTGGAAACACCATATATTTT. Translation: CASSLNSGNTIYF.

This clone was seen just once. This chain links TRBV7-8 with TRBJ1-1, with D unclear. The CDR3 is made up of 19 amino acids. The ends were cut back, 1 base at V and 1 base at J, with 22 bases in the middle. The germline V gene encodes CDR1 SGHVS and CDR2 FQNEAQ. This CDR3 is CASSLVAGLLQRTNTEAFF. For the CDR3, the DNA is TGTGCCAGCAGCTTAGTTGCCGGGTTACTACAACGAACGAACACTGAAGCTTTCTTT.

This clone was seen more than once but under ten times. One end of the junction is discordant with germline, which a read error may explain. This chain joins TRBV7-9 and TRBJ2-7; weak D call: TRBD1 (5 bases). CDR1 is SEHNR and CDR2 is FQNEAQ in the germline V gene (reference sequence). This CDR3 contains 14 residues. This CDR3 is CASSYSGAPYQQYF. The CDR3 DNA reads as TGTGCCAGCAGCTACTCTGGGGCTCCCTACCAGCAGTACTTC. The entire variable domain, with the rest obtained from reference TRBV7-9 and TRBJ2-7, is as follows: DTGVSQNPRHKITKRGQNVTFRCDPISEHNRLYWYRQTLGQGPEFLTYFQNEAQLEKSRLLSDRFSAERPKGSFSTLEIQRTEQGDSAMYLCASSYSGAPYQQYFGPGTRLTVT.

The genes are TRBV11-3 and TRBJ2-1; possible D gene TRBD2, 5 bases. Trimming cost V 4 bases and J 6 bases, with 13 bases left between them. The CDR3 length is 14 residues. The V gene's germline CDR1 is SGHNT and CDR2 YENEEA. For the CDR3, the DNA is TGTGCCAGCAGCTCGGAGGCCTACGGCAATGAGCAGTTCTTC. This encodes CASSSEAYGNEQFF.

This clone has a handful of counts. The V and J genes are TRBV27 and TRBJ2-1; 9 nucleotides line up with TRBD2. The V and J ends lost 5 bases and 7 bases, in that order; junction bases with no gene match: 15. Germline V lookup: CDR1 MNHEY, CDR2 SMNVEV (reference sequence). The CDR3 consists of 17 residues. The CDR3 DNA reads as TGTGCCAGCAGTCCTTCGACTAGCGGAGACCCTAAAAATGAGCAGTTCTTC. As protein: CASSPSTSGDPKNEQFF.

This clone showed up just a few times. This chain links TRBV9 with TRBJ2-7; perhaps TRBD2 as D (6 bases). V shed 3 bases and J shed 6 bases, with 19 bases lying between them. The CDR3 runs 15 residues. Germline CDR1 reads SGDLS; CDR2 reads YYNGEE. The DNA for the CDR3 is TGTGCCAGCAGCGGCGGGGTCGACAGACCGAGCGAGCAGTACTTC. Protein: CASSGGVDRPSEQYF.

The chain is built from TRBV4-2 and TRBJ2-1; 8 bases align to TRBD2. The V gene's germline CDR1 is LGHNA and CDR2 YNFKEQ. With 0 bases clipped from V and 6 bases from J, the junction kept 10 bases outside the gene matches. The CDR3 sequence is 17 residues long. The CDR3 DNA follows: TGTGCCAGCAGCCAAGACGGGACGGGAGGGGCGTTCAATGAGCAGTTCTTC. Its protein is CASSQDGTGGAFNEQFF.

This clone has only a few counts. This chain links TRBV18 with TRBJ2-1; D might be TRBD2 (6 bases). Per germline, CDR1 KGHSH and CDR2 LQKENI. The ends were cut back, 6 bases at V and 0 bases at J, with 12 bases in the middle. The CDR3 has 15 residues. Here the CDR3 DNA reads TGTGCCAGCTCGACTCGGGAGAGCTCCTACAATGAGCAGTTCTTC. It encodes CASSTRESSYNEQFF.

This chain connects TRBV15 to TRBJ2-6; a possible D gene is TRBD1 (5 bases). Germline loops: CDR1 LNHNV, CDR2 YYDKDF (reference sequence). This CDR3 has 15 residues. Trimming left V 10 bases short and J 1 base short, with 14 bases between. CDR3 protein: CASGQPQSGANVLTF. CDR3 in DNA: TGTGCCAGCGGACAACCACAATCTGGGGCCAACGTCCTGACTTTC.

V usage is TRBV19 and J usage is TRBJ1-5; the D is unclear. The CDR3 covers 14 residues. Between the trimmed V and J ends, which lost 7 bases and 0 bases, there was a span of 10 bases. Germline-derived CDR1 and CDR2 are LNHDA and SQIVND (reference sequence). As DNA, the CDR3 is TGTGCCAGTATTGGCCACCATAGCAATCAGCCCCAGCATTTT. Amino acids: CASIGHHSNQPQHF.

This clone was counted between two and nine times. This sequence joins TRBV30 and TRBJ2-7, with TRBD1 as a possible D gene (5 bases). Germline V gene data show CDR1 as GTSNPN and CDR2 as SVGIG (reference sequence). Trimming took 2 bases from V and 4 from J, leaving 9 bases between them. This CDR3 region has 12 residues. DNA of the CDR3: TGTGCCTGGAGTTCGCCAGGGTACGAGCAGTACTTC. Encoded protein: CAWSSPGYEQYF.

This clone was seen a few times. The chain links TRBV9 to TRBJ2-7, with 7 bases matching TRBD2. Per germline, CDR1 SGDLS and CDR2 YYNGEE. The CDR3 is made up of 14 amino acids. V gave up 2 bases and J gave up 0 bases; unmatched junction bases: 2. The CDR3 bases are TGTGCCAGCAGCGTCAGCGGGACCTCCTACGAGCAGTACTTC. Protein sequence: CASSVSGTSYEQYF.

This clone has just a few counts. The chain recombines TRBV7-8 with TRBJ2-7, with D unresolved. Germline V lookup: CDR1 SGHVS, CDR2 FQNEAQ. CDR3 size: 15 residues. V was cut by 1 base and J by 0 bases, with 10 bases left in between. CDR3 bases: TGTGCCAGCAGCTTAGGGTCTCAGGCCTCCTACGAGCAGTACTTC. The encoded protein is CASSLGSQASYEQYF.

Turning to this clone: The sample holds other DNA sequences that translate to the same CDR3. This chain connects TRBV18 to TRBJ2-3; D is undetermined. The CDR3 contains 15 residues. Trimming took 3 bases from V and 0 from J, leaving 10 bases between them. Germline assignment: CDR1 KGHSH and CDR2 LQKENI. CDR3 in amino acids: CASSPSGGSTDTQYF. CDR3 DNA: TGTGCCAGCTCACCCTCCGGCGGTAGCACAGATACGCAGTATTTT. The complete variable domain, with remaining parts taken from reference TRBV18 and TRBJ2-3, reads NAGVMQNPRHLVRRRGQEARLRCSPMKGHSHVYWYRQLPEEGLKFMVYLQKENIIDESGMPKERFSAEFPKEGPSILRIQQVVRGDSAAYFCASSPSGGSTDTQYFGPGTRLTVL.

The CDR3 spells CASVQGRHSGANVLTF. The CDR3 bases are TGCGCCAGCGTACAGGGACGTCACTCTGGGGCCAACGTCCTGACTTTC. This sequence joins TRBV5-1 and TRBJ2-6; D possibly corresponds to TRBD1 (6 bases). Germline V gives CDR1 SGHRS, CDR2 YFSETQ. Trimming took 7 bases from V and 0 from J, leaving 14 bases between them. The CDR3 covers 16 residues.

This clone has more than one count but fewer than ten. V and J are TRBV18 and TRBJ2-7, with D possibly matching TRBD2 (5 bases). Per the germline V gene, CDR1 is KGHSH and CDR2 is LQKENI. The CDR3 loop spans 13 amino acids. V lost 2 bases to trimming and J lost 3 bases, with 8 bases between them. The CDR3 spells CASSPLRDYEQYF. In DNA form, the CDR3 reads TGTGCCAGCTCACCATTGAGGGACTACGAGCAGTACTTC.

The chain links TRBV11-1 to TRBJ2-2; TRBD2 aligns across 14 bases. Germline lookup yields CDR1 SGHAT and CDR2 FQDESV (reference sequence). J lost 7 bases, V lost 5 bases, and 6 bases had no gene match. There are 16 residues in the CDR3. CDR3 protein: CASSAGLAGGRGELFF. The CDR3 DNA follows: TGTGCCAGCAGCGCCGGACTAGCGGGAGGACGCGGGGAGCTGTTTTTT.

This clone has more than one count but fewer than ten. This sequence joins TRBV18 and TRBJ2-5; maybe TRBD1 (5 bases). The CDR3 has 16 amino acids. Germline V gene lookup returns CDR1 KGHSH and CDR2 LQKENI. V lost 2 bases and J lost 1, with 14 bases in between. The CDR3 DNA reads TGTGCCAGCTCACCAACCGGGCGGCAGGGCCAAGAGACCCAGTACTTC. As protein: CASSPTGRQGQETQYF.